The rows below give T cell receptor beta chains drawn from one sample of a study of OX40 agonist ivuxolimab in advanced cancers. The protocol was immunoSEQ multiplex PCR, while the TCRdb copy is restricted to in-frame clones and leaves out a portion. The data contain 40,000 to 50,000 clones, 70% to 90% of them singletons. The sequenced sample was CD4+ or CD8+ T cells sorted from blood, obtained in a trial of the OX40 agonist ivuxolimab. The source of these receptors is an adult with an advanced solid tumor such as melanoma, head and neck, liver or kidney cancer. The CDR3 runs from the conserved cysteine through the conserved F or W. The order of the fields is J gene, V gene, CDR3 protein.

J: TRBJ2-7; V: TRBV11-3; CDR3: CASRDRSSYEQYF
J: TRBJ2-7; V: TRBV28; CDR3: CASSGRGAGPADSYEQYF
J: TRBJ1-5; V: TRBV18; CDR3: CASSPGGNQPQHF
J: TRBJ2-7; V: TRBV11-3; CDR3: CASTSTRSYEQYF
J: TRBJ2-1; V: TRBV28; CDR3: CASSTTSGRYNEQFF
J: TRBJ2-2; V: TRBV11-2; CDR3: CASSLLVSGTGELFF
J: TRBJ1-2; V: TRBV28; CDR3: CASSSGQGFRNGYTF
J: TRBJ2-1; V: TRBV19; CDR3: CASTAWPAHEYNEQFF
J: TRBJ1-2; V: TRBV28; CDR3: CASSLLDFGYTF
J: TRBJ2-3; V: TRBV5-4; CDR3: CASSLSWEDSTDTQYF
J: TRBJ2-3; V: TRBV18; CDR3: CASSLRGGSSTDTQYF
J: TRBJ1-5; V: TRBV7-2; CDR3: CASSPTGPQQPQHF
J: TRBJ2-3; V: TRBV2; CDR3: CASSGPGADTQYF
J: TRBJ1-2; V: TRBV5-5; CDR3: CASSTWSGGYTF
J: TRBJ1-2; V: TRBV28; CDR3: CASSSYPLAGGYTF
J: TRBJ1-4; V: TRBV10-2; CDR3: CASSGQGINEKLFF
J: TRBJ1-1; V: TRBV11-3; CDR3: CASSLLIRTQEAFF
J: TRBJ2-5; V: TRBV5-1; CDR3: CASSFSPAGEETQYF
J: TRBJ1-6; V: TRBV4-1; CDR3: CASSPRDRGYSPLHF
J: TRBJ2-2; V: TRBV2; CDR3: CASREDGGKLFF
J: TRBJ2-5; V: TRBV15; CDR3: CATSRDQGEETQYF
J: TRBJ1-2; V: TRBV11-2; CDR3: CASSSGTSNYGYTF
J: TRBJ1-1; V: TRBV4-1; CDR3: CASSPTVVVMTEAFF
J: TRBJ1-2; V: TRBV28; CDR3: CASRNTKSYGYTF
J: TRBJ1-1; V: TRBV2; CDR3: CASSHEAVDTEAFF
J: TRBJ2-5; V: TRBV7-2; CDR3: CASSLPRIQETQYF
J: TRBJ2-1; V: TRBV5-1; CDR3: CASSLPPIGDEQFF
J: TRBJ1-1; V: TRBV5-8; CDR3: CASSFASGSGNTEAFF
J: TRBJ2-7; V: TRBV4-2; CDR3: CASSPPPGVEQYF
J: TRBJ1-5; V: TRBV7-9; CDR3: CASSLGGLYQPQHF
J: TRBJ2-3; V: TRBV18; CDR3: CASSSRTGETDTQYF
J: TRBJ2-5; V: TRBV28; CDR3: CAIKKGGTQETQYF
J: TRBJ2-5; V: TRBV5-4; CDR3: CASSLLGASRETQYF
J: TRBJ2-1; V: TRBV5-1; CDR3: CASSLFTSGRDEQFF
J: TRBJ1-4; V: TRBV28; CDR3: CASRNLGGVNEKLFF
J: TRBJ2-7; V: TRBV2; CDR3: CASSERVAGEQYF
J: TRBJ2-1; V: TRBV7-3; CDR3: CASSLRGLAEADEQFF
J: TRBJ1-1; V: TRBV10-3; CDR3: CATGQLTNTEAFF
J: TRBJ2-5; V: TRBV9; CDR3: CASSVLAGGGETQYF
J: TRBJ2-3; V: TRBV7-9; CDR3: CASSRGGLAGGTDTQYF
J: TRBJ2-2; V: TRBV10-1; CDR3: CASSQGYTGELFF
J: TRBJ1-3; V: TRBV15; CDR3: CATKSSGNTIYF
J: TRBJ2-1; V: TRBV28; CDR3: CASSLGTSGIYEQFF
J: TRBJ1-1; V: TRBV2; CDR3: CASTRKTEAFF
J: TRBJ2-2; V: TRBV11-2; CDR3: CASSPLPGQPSTGELFF
J: TRBJ2-7; V: TRBV28; CDR3: CASSLTPRGGYEQYF
J: TRBJ2-3; V: TRBV6-5; CDR3: CASSDPSGLDTQYF
J: TRBJ2-5; V: TRBV10-3; CDR3: CAISGSSGQETQYF
J: TRBJ2-7; V: TRBV4-2; CDR3: CASSQEFVQGGEQYF
J: TRBJ2-3; V: TRBV7-2; CDR3: CASSSPRGADTQYF